The subject of this entry is one T cell receptor (beta chain). The antigen it recognizes is unknown. No much larger clonotype is one base removed from it; base qualities were not supplied. Libraries were prepared through the immunoSEQ multiplex PCR assay. A mixture of 60 forward primers for TCR Vbeta segments and 13 reverse primers for TCR Jbeta segments was used in the multiplex PCR. Amplification of the CDR3 region of rearranged TCR beta genes was performed with a multiplex PCR assay on genomic DNA. The amplified TCR beta libraries were sequenced on the Illumina HiSeq System as 87-base-pair reads. The source study handled its data this way. A later analysis tallied roughly 78 million unique TCR beta chains across the roughly 610 repertoires, and approximately 12 million of those chains were shared by two or more donors. To remove PCR and sequencing errors, raw reads were error-corrected and collapsed into unique sequences using a nearest-neighbor algorithm that merged closely related sequences. V, D and J gene segments were assigned by aligning CDR3 sequences to IMGT reference sequences. For a sequence to be retained, a match of at least six nucleotides was required to both a V gene segment and a J gene segment. Rearrangements were called productive when the CDR3 lacked stop codons and stayed in frame with V and J; all others were non-productive. Following IMGT convention, CDR3 was defined as the stretch from the second conserved V-encoded cysteine to the conserved J-encoded phenylalanine. In an earlier analysis of around 570 of the donors, sequences lacking an unambiguous match to a single V gene segment were excluded. In an earlier analysis of more than 500 of the donors, a V segment was called functional when productive rearrangements were above 56.7%, and segregating when the standard deviation between donors exceeded 5%. A statistical classification framework was built for diagnosing cytomegalovirus status from the catalog of TCR beta chain sequences. V and J gene assignment, in a later analysis, came from comparing TCR nucleotide sequences with IMGT/GENE-DB human TR gene sequences. The TCRdist pipeline was used in a later analysis to assign CDR3 sequences and most-parsimonious VDJ recombination scenarios. A later analysis defined each TCR beta chain by its CDR3 amino acid sequence plus V-gene family, and excluded reads lacking a unique V-gene family. To address suspected cross-contamination and a sequencing artifact, a later analysis removed around 600 highly shared, low-generation-probability nucleotide sequences. A later analysis calculated a clonal expansion index for each public chain from normalized within-repertoire ranks of inferred template counts. In a later analysis, generation probabilities were computed with a VDJ recombination model fitted to out-of-frame rearrangements, and the resulting probabilities were checked against IGoR. A later analysis scored TCR-TCR, TCR-HLA and TCR-CMV co-occurrence with hypergeometric tests, applying a repertoire-size bias correction to TCR pairs. To estimate false discovery rates, a later analysis permuted the HLA or CMV assignments 20 times. A later analysis grouped co-occurring TCRs with DBSCAN, adding TCRdist sequence similarity when clustering within HLA-allele-positive subsets. Repertoires with fewer than 30,000 or more than 120,000 public chains were left out of co-occurrence clustering, as were five repertoires with anomalous nucleotide sharing. The clones in this table, taken by TCRdb from immuneACCESS, are in-frame only. Not every clone is retained; where verified, under half of the shortfall comes from an unresolved V gene, and the cause of the rest is unknown. The V and J calls and clone size are taken from that table; D and trimming were inferred from the DNA. Here the sample has about 150,000 clones; around 78% occur a single time. 3% to 3.5% of the sample comes from the top ten.

The germline V gene (reference sequence) sets CDR1 to MNHEY and CDR2 to SMNVEV. The V and J ends are trimmed by 4 bases and 2 bases, leaving 11 bases between them. There are 14 amino acids in the CDR3, from cysteine to phenylalanine inclusive. The retained sequence is limited to the CDR3, 42 bases, with the frame set at the first base. The entry originates in a study of cytomegalovirus exposure and HLA in healthy donors (dated by TCRdb to the late 2010s). A note on the overall study: An earlier analysis of roughly 630 of the donors reported 250 to 300 Gb of sequence data and roughly 100 million unique TCR beta sequences from 190 million or so T cells. A later genetic analysis used genome-wide SNP genotypes for about 60% of the roughly 670 donors, treating that subset as a discovery cohort. The study used immunosequencing to profile the T cell repertoires of approximately 650 subjects and linked those repertoires to cytomegalovirus serostatus. Donor age, sex, ethnicity and CMV serostatus were compiled together with the repertoire data. The study was designed to test whether signatures of past pathogen exposure could be identified by cataloging public T cell receptors. Among roughly 400 genotyped donors of the cohort, an average of about 220,000 unique TCR beta nucleotide sequences was sequenced per donor, of which about 18% were non-productive. In a later analysis, previously published TCR beta repertoires from about 670 donors were re-analyzed and high-resolution HLA genotyping was added so that TCR occurrence patterns could be studied. Every discovery cohort repertoire had been produced on one sequencing platform. Roughly 5 DR-DQ haplotypes were handled as single units for association and clustering because linkage in the cohort was strong. Along with the roughly 610-subject first cohort, a separate validation cohort of over a hundred different subjects was used. The number of donors typed differed by locus, with roughly 620-630 for A, B, C, DRB1 and DQB1, around 520 for DQA1, about 610 for DPA1, and 400 to 490 for DPB1. To predict cytomegalovirus infection status, the study brought together high-throughput TCR immunosequencing, statistical association of individual TCRs with disease status, and machine learning. An earlier analysis of 587 of the donors applied high-throughput TCR beta sequencing to assess whether each TCR beta V gene segment acted as functional or pseudogenic. HLA typing included class I and class II loci at four-digit resolution. Of the 350 to 400 genotyped donors, approximately 83% fell in the genetic ancestry cluster associated with self-reported Caucasian donors. In the later analysis, no new phenotypic data were used to find candidate immune exposures; instead, reliance was placed on TCR beta sequences and their occurrence across donors. Roughly 300 gigabases of sequencing data and around 85 million unique TCR sequences made up an early release that covered approximately 620 HLA-typed donors. Points the paper makes about the study in general: In a later analysis, most CMV-associated TCR beta chains were found to appear HLA-restricted, with HLA associations seemingly driven largely by CMV exposure. A later analysis found that TCR association rates varied across HLA loci, with DRB1 alleles showing the most associated TCRs and HLA-C alleles the fewest. According to a later analysis, parvovirus B19, influenza, CMV and Epstein-Barr virus appeared linked to several top co-occurrence clusters. The earlier analysis of 587 of the donors excluded 15 to 20 rarely observed V segments, including chromosome 9 orphons, because counts were too low. The presence/absence analyses assumed that sequencing depth was roughly uniform across donors, and that assumption may not be true. Because the 87-base-pair reads could not distinguish some IMGT-functional V segments, including TRBV6-2 and TRBV6-3, those segments were excluded. CMV serostatus was the only immune exposure information available for the cohort. Most TCR sequences were seen in very few donors, while some public TCRs were found in many individuals. Strong co-occurrence of HLA alleles, especially DR and DQ, made assigning TCR associations to individual alleles difficult. Because some donors lacked HLA typing at each locus, the association tests relied only on the typed subset. Cytomegalovirus status was reported to be diagnosed by the classifier with high specificity and sensitivity in both the original and validation cohorts. In an earlier analysis of 500 to 650 of the donors, most TCR beta V segments appeared in productive rearrangements about 87% or about 30% of the time, broadly matching IMGT annotations. In vitro tests confirmed that a few of the cytomegalovirus-associated TCR beta chains recognize cytomegalovirus antigens. A further reported finding was that TCR beta sequences accurately predicted the HLA-A and HLA-B alleles for most subjects in the first cohort. Specific HLA alleles were associated with roughly 16,000 TCR beta sequences at a false discovery rate of 0.05 in a later analysis. A later analysis found that HLA-associated TCR beta chains were more clonally expanded and had lower generation probabilities than equally common non-associated chains. An association between a missense DCLRE1C variant and V-gene and J-gene trimming of TCR beta chains was found in a later genetic analysis and replicated in an independent cohort. This cohort had only TCR beta chains sequenced, and the lack of alpha or paired-chain data limited which features could be detected. The study listed 164 TCR beta chains as associated with cytomegalovirus. The authors suggested that the approach could potentially be generalized to other disease states and immunological phenotypes. A cluster of highly shared sequence variants was judged likely to represent a technical artifact of the sequencing pipeline. According to a later genetic analysis, donors in an Asian-associated ancestry cluster had fewer N-insertions in productive TCRs than the roughly 700-donor mean. Correlated functional status among segregating V segments might reflect linkage disequilibrium, but an unknown experimental factor could not be ruled out.

The cohort was made up of 500 to 850 healthy bone marrow donors. All cohort members were sampled while nominally healthy, although unrecorded immune exposures were likely present. The donor was CMV seronegative and was included in the group of about 350 seronegative cohort members. Every donor gave a peripheral blood sample, and the peripheral blood mononuclear cells from that sample were used for TCR beta sequencing. The Qiagen DNeasy Blood Extraction Kit was used to extract genomic DNA from the blood cell samples. This receptor chain uses TRBV27 and TRBJ1-1; too little of a D gene remains to name it. The clonotype originates from a woman aged 40 to 49 in good health and CMV-seronegative. The sequencing sample was made of PBMCs. The bases are TGTGCCAGCAGTTCAAGACACCTAAACACTGAAGCTTTCTTT. It encodes CASSSRHLNTEAFF.